This T cell receptor (beta chain) was identified during a study of T cell responses to AZD1222 COVID-19 vaccine. Clones were sequenced by immunoSEQ multiplex PCR, and TCRdb holds only the in-frame ones, with some missing. The sample yields roughly 190,000 clones, under 95% seen once. This sequence was found in an adult in good health. The sample here was peripheral blood, taken on day 0 of AZD1222 vaccination.

CDR3 sequence (DNA): TGTGCCAGCAGTCTAGGGGGAAACACTGAAGCTTTCTTT. Its translation: CASSLGGNTEAFF. This chain connects TRBV2 to TRBJ1-1; maybe TRBD1 (6 bases). The CDR3 spans 13 residues. The V end lost 5 bases, the J end lost 2 bases, and 9 bases lay between the germline ends. The germline V gene encodes CDR1 SNHLY and CDR2 FYNNEI.